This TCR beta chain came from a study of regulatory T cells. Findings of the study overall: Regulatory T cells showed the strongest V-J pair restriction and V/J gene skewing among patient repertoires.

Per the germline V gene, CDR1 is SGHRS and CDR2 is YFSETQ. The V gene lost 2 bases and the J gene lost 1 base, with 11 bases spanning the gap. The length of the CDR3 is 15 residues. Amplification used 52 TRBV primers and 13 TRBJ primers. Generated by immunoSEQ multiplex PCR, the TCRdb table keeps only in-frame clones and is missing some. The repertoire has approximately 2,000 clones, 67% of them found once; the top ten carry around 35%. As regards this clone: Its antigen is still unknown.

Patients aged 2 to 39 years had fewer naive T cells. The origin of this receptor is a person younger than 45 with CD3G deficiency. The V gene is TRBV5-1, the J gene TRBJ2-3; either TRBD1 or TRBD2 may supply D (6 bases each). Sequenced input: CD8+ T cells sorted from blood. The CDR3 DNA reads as TGCGCCAGCAGCTTTGTGGGGGGCCGCACAGATACGCAGTATTTT. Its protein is CASSFVGGRTDTQYF.